This T cell receptor beta chain was recorded in a study of blood T cell repertoires in COVID-19. Repertoires were generated with immunoSEQ multiplex PCR, while TCRdb's copy carries only in-frame clones and drops some. The sample has approximately 220,000 clones; 75% to 90% are singletons. Participants were placed into cohorts based on the clinical history they reported. The CDR3 length is 16 residues. J gave up 4 bases and V 0 bases, and 8 bases lay outside the gene matches. Germline CDR1 reads SGHVS; CDR2 reads FNYEAQ. The chain carries TRBV7-6 and TRBJ2-5; TRBD1 aligns across 7 bases. The sample was PBMCs or T cells enriched from blood (not recorded which). The TCR sequence derives from a woman in her forties with acute COVID-19. The DNA of the CDR3 is TGTGCCAGCAGCTTAGCGATCACAGGGGCAAGAGAGACCCAGTACTTC. Its protein is CASSLAITGARETQYF.